Each of the 4 T cell receptor beta chains below was sequenced from the same sample in a study of cytomegalovirus exposure and HLA in healthy donors. PCR primers comprised 60 Vbeta and 13 Jbeta primers. Sequencing used immunoSEQ multiplex PCR; TCRdb keeps in-frame clones, though not all of them. The sample consists of fewer than 200,000 clones, 83% of them appearing once. Sequenced input: PBMCs. The source of these receptors is a man aged 50 or older in good health and CMV-seronegative.

This chain connects TRBV4-1 to TRBJ1-5; D ambiguous. The CDR3 extends over 15 amino acids. V shed 4 bases and J shed 0 bases, with 10 bases lying between them. In germline, CDR1 is MGHRA, CDR2 YSYEKL. The CDR3 DNA is TGCGCCAGCAGCCGGGAGGGTTATAGCAATCAGCCCCAGCATTTT. As protein: CASSREGYSNQPQHF.

The gene calls are TRBV10-3 and TRBJ2-1; TRBD1 agrees at 9 bases. The CDR3 spans 19 residues. The germline gives CDR1 ENHRY, CDR2 SYGVKD. V lost 4 bases to trimming and J lost 0 bases; unmatched junction nucleotides: 13. Here the CDR3 reads CAISGPGQGNFSSYNEQFF. The CDR3 region has the DNA TGTGCCATCAGTGGGCCGGGACAGGGAAATTTCAGCTCCTACAATGAGCAGTTCTTC.

The genes are TRBV6-5 and TRBJ2-6; TRBD1 matches at 8 bases. The CDR3 sequence is 14 residues long. The ends lost 6 bases at V and 2 bases at J; junction bases unmatched: 0. Germline V CDR1 and CDR2: MNHEY, SVGAGI. The CDR3 DNA reads as TGTGCCAGCAGGACAGGGGCTGGGGCCAACGTCCTGACTTTC. Translation: CASRTGAGANVLTF.

The V call is TRBV9, the J call TRBJ2-4, with 10 bases aligning to TRBD2. The V and J ends lost 3 bases and 8 bases, in that order; junction bases with no gene match: 5. Germline lookup yields CDR1 SGDLS and CDR2 YYNGEE. The CDR3 is made up of 14 amino acids. CDR3 amino acids: CASSATSGEDIQYF. The CDR3 nucleotides read TGTGCCAGCAGCGCCACTAGCGGGGAGGACATTCAGTACTTC.